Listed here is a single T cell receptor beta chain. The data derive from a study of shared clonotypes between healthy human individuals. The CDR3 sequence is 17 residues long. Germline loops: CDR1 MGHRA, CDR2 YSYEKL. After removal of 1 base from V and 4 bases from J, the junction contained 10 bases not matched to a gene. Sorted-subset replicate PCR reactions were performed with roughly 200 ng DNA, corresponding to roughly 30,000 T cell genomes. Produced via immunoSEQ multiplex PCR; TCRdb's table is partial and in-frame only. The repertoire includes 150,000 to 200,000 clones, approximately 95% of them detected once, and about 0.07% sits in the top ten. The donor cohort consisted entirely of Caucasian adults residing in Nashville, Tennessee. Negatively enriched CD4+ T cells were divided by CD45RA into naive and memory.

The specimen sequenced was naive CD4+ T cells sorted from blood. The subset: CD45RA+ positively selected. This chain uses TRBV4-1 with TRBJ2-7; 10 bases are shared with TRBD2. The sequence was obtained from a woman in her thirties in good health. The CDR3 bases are TGCGCCAGCAGCCAAGCTAGCGGGAGCCCCCTTGGGTACGAGCAGTACTTC. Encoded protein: CASSQASGSPLGYEQYF.